This T cell receptor (beta chain) was observed in a study of chemoradiotherapy in HPV16-positive cancers. Study-wide results and caveats: Better recurrence-free survival went with HPV-responsive T-cell expansion in HPV16-positive patients.

Sequencing was performed with immunoSEQ multiplex PCR; in TCRdb, only in-frame clones are kept and a portion is missing. The sample has around 8,800 clones, roughly four fifths seen once. On this clone itself: Its antigen is currently unknown.

Trimming at V came to 0 bases and at J to 8 bases, leaving 6 bases not matched to a gene. Germline V CDR1 and CDR2: SEHNR, FQNEAQ (reference sequence). This CDR3 region has 15 residues. Samples were taken several times over chemoradiotherapy. Material: tumor tissue, obtained from a patient who underwent chemoradiotherapy. The chain combines TRBV7-9 with TRBJ1-2, with TRBD1 matching over 10 bases. The TCR originated in a human donor with HPV-associated anogenital cancer. In DNA, the CDR3 is TGTGCCAGCAGCTTAGCGACGGGGACAGGGGACGGCTACACCTTC. It translates to CASSLATGTGDGYTF.